This paragraph reports one T cell receptor beta chain. Its antigen remains unknown. The sample originates from a study of Ad26.COV2.S vaccination and SARS-CoV-2 variants. Study background: The COV1001 Ad26.COV2.S trial arm included the donor. General observations from the study: Vaccine and placebo recipients had similar non-spike TCR breadth.

As for treatment: over 15 received Ad26.COV2.S at low or high dose, single or two shots; 5 received placebo; per-sample allocation not given. It was on day 63 after the first vaccine or placebo injection that samples were taken. Whoever gave the sample was an adult aged 18-55 years in Boston. Profiling relied on immunoSEQ multiplex PCR, and the TCRdb table lists in-frame clones only, not all of them. The sample shows about 680,000 clones, 80% to 90% of them seen only once. Germline V gives CDR1 LGHDT, CDR2 YNNKEL (reference sequence). The germline V and J ends were trimmed by 0 bases and 8 bases, with 20 bases remaining between them. This CDR3 comprises 17 residues.

This sequence joins TRBV3-1 (or the pseudogene TRBV3-2) and TRBJ2-4; D possibly corresponds to TRBD1 (5 bases). Sequencing was performed on peripheral blood, taken in a trial of Ad26.COV2.S vaccine versus placebo. The TCR sequence derives from a person aged 18-60 years who received the Ad26.COV2.S COVID-19 vaccine or a placebo. CDR3 sequence: CASSQDRTVPGWYIQYF. In nucleotides, the CDR3 is TGTGCCAGCAGCCAAGATCGGACCGTACCAGGGTGGTACATTCAGTACTTC.